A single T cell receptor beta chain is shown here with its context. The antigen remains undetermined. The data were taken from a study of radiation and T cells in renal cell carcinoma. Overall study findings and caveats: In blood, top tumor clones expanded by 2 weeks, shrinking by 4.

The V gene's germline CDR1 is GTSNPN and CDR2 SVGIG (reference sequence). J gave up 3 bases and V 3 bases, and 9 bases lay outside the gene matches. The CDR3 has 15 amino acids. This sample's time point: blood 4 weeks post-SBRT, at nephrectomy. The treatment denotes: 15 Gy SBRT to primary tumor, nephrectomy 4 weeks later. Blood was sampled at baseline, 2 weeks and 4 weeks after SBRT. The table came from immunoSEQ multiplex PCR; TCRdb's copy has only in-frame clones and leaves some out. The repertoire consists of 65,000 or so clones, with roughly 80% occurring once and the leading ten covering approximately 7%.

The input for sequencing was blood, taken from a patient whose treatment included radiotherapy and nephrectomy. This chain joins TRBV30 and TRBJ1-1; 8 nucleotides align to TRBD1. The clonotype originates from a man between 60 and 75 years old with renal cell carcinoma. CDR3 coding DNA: TGTGCCTGGAGGACGGACAGGGAGGGGGACACTGAAGCTTTCTTT. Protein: CAWRTDREGDTEAFF.